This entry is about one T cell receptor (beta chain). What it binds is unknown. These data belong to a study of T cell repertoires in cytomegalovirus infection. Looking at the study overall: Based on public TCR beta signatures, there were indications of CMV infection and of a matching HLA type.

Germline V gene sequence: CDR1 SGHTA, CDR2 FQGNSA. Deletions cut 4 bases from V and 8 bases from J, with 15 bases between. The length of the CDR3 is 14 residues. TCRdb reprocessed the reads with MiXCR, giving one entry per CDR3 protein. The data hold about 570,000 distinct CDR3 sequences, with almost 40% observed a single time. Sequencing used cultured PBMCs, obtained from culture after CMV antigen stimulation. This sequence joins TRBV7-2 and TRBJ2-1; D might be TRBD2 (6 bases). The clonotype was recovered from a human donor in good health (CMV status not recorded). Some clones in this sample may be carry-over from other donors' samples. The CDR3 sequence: CASSSRRREDEQFF. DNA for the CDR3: TGTGCCAGCAGCTCCCGCCGCAGGGAGGATGAGCAGTTCTTC.